Listed here are 29 T cell receptor beta chains from one sample, sequenced in a study of blood T cells in healthy people across ages. A second PCR of about 7 to 11 cycles used a sample-barcoded 5' primer and a J-beta primer mix. TCRdb passed the 5' RACE reads through MiXCR, listing each CDR3 protein once. The sample contains fewer than 2,000,000 distinct CDR3 sequences, roughly 43% of which appear only once. Sequencing was performed on blood. The receptors shown here come from a human donor in good health.

This chain connects TRBV6-2 or TRBV6-3 to TRBJ1-5, with TRBD1 matching over 8 bases. CDR1 MNHEY and CDR2 SVGEGT come from the germline V gene. J was trimmed by 2 bases and V by 2 bases; bases with no gene match: 5. The CDR3 has 16 residues. This CDR3 reads CASSYGDRGRNQPQHF. For the CDR3, the DNA is TGTGCCAGCAGTTACGGTGACAGGGGTCGCAATCAGCCCCAGCATTTT.

This clonotype was seen more than once but under ten times. This chain connects TRBV12-3 or TRBV12-4 to TRBJ2-1; the D gene is possibly TRBD1 (6 bases). The CDR3 extends over 18 amino acids. V dropped 5 bases and J dropped 5 bases, with 25 bases sitting between them. CDR3 DNA: TGTGCCAGCAGTCCCCAGGGTTTTGCCCAGGGGCCCAACAATGAGCAGTTCTTC. Amino acid sequence: CASSPQGFAQGPNNEQFF.

The J gene is TRBJ2-1, the V gene TRBV4-1; D gene uncertain. Between the trimmed V and J ends, which lost 1 base and 8 bases, there was a span of 15 bases. Germline V gene sequence: CDR1 MGHRA, CDR2 YSYEKL. The CDR3 contains 15 residues. The CDR3: CASSQVRSRSDEQFF. CDR3 in DNA: TGCGCCAGCAGCCAAGTGAGGTCCAGGTCCGATGAGCAGTTCTTC.

This sequence joins TRBV5-1 and TRBJ2-5; D is perhaps TRBD2 (5 bases). The CDR3 totals 17 residues. Germline CDR1 SGHRS, CDR2 YFSETQ. V lost 2 bases and J 5 bases, leaving 22 bases between the germline ends. Written as DNA, the CDR3 is TGCGCCAGCAGCTTATCTGGTCCTGGTGGAGGCGTGGAGACCCAGTACTTC. Encoded protein: CASSLSGPGGGVETQYF.

The genes are TRBV4-3 and TRBJ2-7; 10 bases match TRBD1. Germline V gene lookup returns CDR1 LGHNA and CDR2 YSLEER. The CDR3 length is 15 residues. J was trimmed by 5 bases and V by 3 bases; bases with no gene match: 7. CDR3 DNA: TGCGCCAGCAGCCAGCCGGGACAGGGGATAGACGAGCAGTACTTC. Residues: CASSQPGQGIDEQYF.

Points on this clonotype: A read error may produce the germline difference seen at one junction end. The chain has TRBV7-9 and TRBJ1-2; 8 nucleotides match TRBD1. CDR1 is SEHNR and CDR2 is FQNEAQ in the germline V gene (reference sequence). CDR3 size: 17 residues. CDR3 in amino acids: CAGSLTDRVLGNYGYTF. The CDR3 region has the DNA TGTGCCGGCAGCCTAACGGACAGGGTTCTTGGGAACTATGGCTACACCTTC.

The J gene is TRBJ2-5, the V gene TRBV29-1; D perhaps matches TRBD1 (5 bases). The length of the CDR3 is 13 residues. CDR1 and CDR2 from the germline V gene are SQVTM and ANQGSEA. Trimming left V 5 bases short and J 8 bases short, with 18 bases between. CDR3 amino acids: CSVSDRGRETQYF. The DNA for the CDR3 is TGCAGCGTTTCAGACAGAGGAAGAGAAACCCAGTACTTC. The whole variable domain, filled in from reference TRBV29-1 and TRBJ2-5, reads SAVISQKPSRDICQRGTSLTIQCQVDSQVTMMFWYRQQPGQSLTLIATANQGSEATYESGFVIDKFPISRPNLTFSTLTVSNMSPEDSSIYLCSVSDRGRETQYFGPGTRLLVL.

The chain uses TRBV11-3 and TRBJ1-2; 11 nucleotides line up with TRBD1. With V trimmed by 1 base and J by 8 bases, 24 bases remained unmatched. CDR1 and CDR2 from the germline V gene are SGHNT and YENEEA. The CDR3 has 21 residues. The CDR3 loop reads CASSLGLGADRGQSGRRGYTF. In DNA, the CDR3 is TGTGCCAGCAGCTTAGGCCTGGGCGCGGACAGGGGGCAATCGGGGAGGCGCGGCTACACCTTC. Drawing the rest from reference TRBV11-3 and TRBJ1-2, the complete variable domain is EAGVVQSPRYKIIEKKQPVAFWCNPISGHNTLYWYLQNLGQGPELLIRYENEEAVDDSQLPKDRFSAERLKGVDSTLKIQPAELGDSAVYLCASSLGLGADRGQSGRRGYTFGSGTRLTVV.

The V gene is TRBV2, the J gene TRBJ1-6; the match to TRBD1 covers 11 bases. CDR1 is SNHLY and CDR2 is FYNNEI in the germline V gene. The CDR3 covers 15 residues. Trimming at V came to 4 bases and at J to 8 bases, leaving 4 bases not matched to a gene. The CDR3 sequence: CASSGTGGNHSPLHF. In nucleotides, the CDR3 is TGTGCCAGCAGTGGGACAGGGGGCAATCATTCACCCCTCCACTTT. Together with reference TRBV2 and TRBJ1-6, the CDR3 gives the full variable domain: EPEVTQTPSHQVTQMGQEVILRCVPISNHLYFYWYRQILGQKVEFLVSFYNNEISEKSEIFDDQFSVERPDGSNFTLKIRSTKLEDSAMYFCASSGTGGNHSPLHFGNGTRLTVT.

V gene TRBV7-8 combines with J gene TRBJ2-1; TRBD2 matches at 11 bases. Looked up from germline, CDR1 is SGHVS and CDR2 is FQNEAQ. The CDR3 extends over 19 amino acids. The ends lost 1 base at V and 6 bases at J; junction bases unmatched: 14. The CDR3 region has the DNA TGTGCCAGCAGCTTAGTAGGTGGTAGCGGGGGGGCCTACCCCAATGAGCAGTTCTTC. Translating gives CASSLVGGSGGAYPNEQFF.

The rearrangement joins TRBV6-5 to TRBJ2-3; D possibly corresponds to TRBD1 (5 bases). CDR3 size: 15 residues. Per the germline V gene, CDR1 is MNHEY and CDR2 is SVGAGI. Trimming stripped 0 bases from V and 6 bases from J, with 13 bases between. The CDR3 region is CASSYSGPQVDTQYF. DNA of the CDR3: TGTGCCAGCAGTTACTCGGGGCCTCAGGTCGATACGCAGTATTTT.

This clonotype was picked up a small number of times. V usage is TRBV20-1 and J usage is TRBJ2-1, with D possibly being TRBD2 (7 bases). Germline-derived CDR1 and CDR2 are DFQATT and SNEGSKA (reference sequence). This CDR3 spans 13 amino acids. V dropped 3 bases and J dropped 12 bases, with 18 bases sitting between them. The CDR3 nucleotides are TGCAGTGCTAGGCTAGGAGGGGGAGGGAGGCAGTTCTTC. Amino acids: CSARLGGGGRQFF.

V is TRBV5-1 and J is TRBJ2-3; 7 bases are a match to TRBD1. This CDR3 is built from 16 residues. Trimming cost V 0 bases and J 2 bases; bases outside gene matches: 6. From germline, CDR1 is SGHRS and CDR2 YFSETQ. CDR3: CASSLGTGVNTDTQYF. In DNA, the CDR3 is TGCGCCAGCAGCTTGGGCACAGGGGTTAACACAGATACGCAGTATTTT.

V gene TRBV28 combines with J gene TRBJ2-1; D possibly corresponds to TRBD2 (5 bases). Trimming removed 6 bases from V and 6 bases from J, with 12 bases in between. The length of the CDR3 is 13 residues. Germline CDR1 reads MDHEN; CDR2 reads SYDVKM. The CDR3 DNA reads TGTGCCAGCAGCTCCAGAGGGATCAATGAGCAGTTCTTC. It codes for CASSSRGINEQFF.

The chain employs TRBV5-5 and TRBJ1-2; TRBD1 agrees at 7 bases. Germline V gene data show CDR1 as SGHKS and CDR2 as YYEKEE (reference sequence). The CDR3 extends over 15 amino acids. Losses at the gene ends were 4 bases for V and 6 bases for J; bases not matched to a gene: 12. The CDR3 DNA reads TGTGCCAGCAGCCTGGGACTACAGGGGAACCATGGCTACACCTTC. Translated: CASSLGLQGNHGYTF.

This chain links TRBV7-6 with TRBJ2-1; 9 positions match TRBD1. The CDR3 extends over 15 amino acids. The V segment lost 6 bases and the J segment 6 bases; nucleotides outside the gene matches: 9. Germline-derived CDR1 and CDR2 are SGHVS and FNYEAQ. CDR3 DNA: TGTGCCAGCAGTTCCTACAGGGGGCTTAGCAATGAGCAGTTCTTC. Protein: CASSSYRGLSNEQFF.

The chain employs TRBV6-2 or TRBV6-3 and TRBJ1-2; D is perhaps TRBD1 (5 bases). Trimming pared 5 bases from V and 4 bases from J, leaving 14 bases between. This CDR3 spans 14 amino acids. Germline CDR1 and CDR2: MNHEY and SVGEGT. The CDR3 is CASSDPGTSYGYTF. CDR3 DNA: TGTGCCAGCAGTGACCCCGGGACGTCCTATGGCTACACCTTC.

This clonotype was counted between two and nine times. V usage is TRBV5-1 and J usage is TRBJ2-2; D perhaps matches TRBD2 (6 bases). This CDR3 contains 12 residues. CDR1 is SGHRS, CDR2 YFSETQ, per germline. Trimming cost V 6 bases and J 3 bases, with 6 bases left between them. The DNA for the CDR3 is TGCGCCAGCAAGCGGGACACCGGGGAGCTGTTTTTT. This codes for CASKRDTGELFF.

This chain connects TRBV5-1 to TRBJ2-1; TRBD1 might be the D (5 bases). The CDR3 runs to 13 residues. The V end was cut by 1 base, the J end by 10 bases, with 12 bases between. Looked up from germline, CDR1 is SGHRS and CDR2 is YFSETQ. CDR3 amino acids: CASSLNRFGEQFF. In nucleotides, the CDR3 is TGCGCCAGCAGCTTGAACAGGTTCGGCGAGCAGTTCTTC.

The J gene is TRBJ1-2, the V gene TRBV4-2; TRBD1 agrees at 7 bases. The V gene end was trimmed by 5 bases and the J gene end by 3 bases; junction bases not matched to a gene: 15. This CDR3 comprises 17 residues. Looked up from germline, CDR1 is LGHNA and CDR2 is YNFKEQ. The DNA for the CDR3 is TGTGCCAGCAGCTCACTGGGACAGACAGTTAATTACTATGGCTACACCTTC. The encoded protein is CASSSLGQTVNYYGYTF.

This clonotype showed up just a few times. V and J are TRBV12-3 or TRBV12-4 and TRBJ2-5; D might be TRBD1 (6 bases). Between the trimmed V and J ends, which lost 6 bases and 2 bases, there was a span of 10 bases. The CDR3 extends over 13 amino acids. CDR3 sequence (DNA): TGTGCCAGCAGGAGGGGGTGGCAAGAGACCCAGTACTTC. Translating gives CASRRGWQETQYF.

The chain carries TRBV6-2 or TRBV6-3 and TRBJ2-1; D could derive from TRBD1 or TRBD2 (6 bases each). Between the trimmed V and J ends, which lost 10 bases and 1 base, there was a span of 14 bases. From germline, CDR1 is MNHEY and CDR2 SVGEGT. The CDR3 is made up of 14 amino acids. The DNA of the CDR3 is TGTGCCACACAAAGGGGGGATTCCTACAATGAGCAGTTCTTC. This translates into CATQRGDSYNEQFF.

The gene calls are TRBV6-5 and TRBJ1-2; no clear D gene. The germline gives CDR1 MNHEY, CDR2 SVGAGI. Trimming removed 7 bases at V and 1 base at J, with 10 bases between. The CDR3 consists of 13 residues. The CDR3 DNA sequence: TGTGCCAGCAATCCCGGGAGTAACTATGGCTACACCTTC. It encodes CASNPGSNYGYTF.

The J gene is TRBJ2-1, the V gene TRBV6-7; D is unclear. TRBV6-7 is filed as an ORF, its function uncertain. Trimming cost V 6 bases and J 8 bases, with 11 bases left between them. The CDR3 is 12 amino acids. CDR3 sequence reads: CASSQFEDEQFF. The CDR3 region has the DNA TGTGCCAGCAGCCAATTCGAGGATGAGCAGTTCTTC.

The CDR3 is CASSSSMGGYSGELFF. DNA for the CDR3: TGTGCCAGCAGTTCTTCCATGGGAGGGTACTCCGGGGAGCTGTTTTTT. The chain has TRBV6-2 or TRBV6-3 and TRBJ2-2; TRBD2 matches 7 bases. The CDR3 contains 16 residues. V was clipped by 4 bases and J by 6 bases; unmatched bases: 11. Germline CDR1 is MNHEY and CDR2 is SVGEGT.

CDR3 residues: CSATIPLMLSSYEQYF. Here the CDR3 DNA reads TGCAGTGCTACTATCCCATTAATGCTTAGCTCCTACGAGCAGTACTTC. The chain combines TRBV20-1 with TRBJ2-7; D is ambiguous. V lost 4 bases and J lost 0, with 19 bases in between. In germline, CDR1 is DFQATT, CDR2 SNEGSKA (reference sequence). The CDR3 loop spans 16 amino acids.

As concerns this clonotype: Mismatch with germline at one junction end may stem from a read error. The chain has TRBV6-1 and TRBJ2-6; 7 nucleotides align to TRBD1. The CDR3 spans 16 residues. Germline assignment: CDR1 MNHNS and CDR2 SASEGT. CDR3 region: CASSKQGRTGANVLTF. CDR3 nucleotides: TGCGCCAGCAGTAAACAGGGGAGAACTGGGGCCAACGTCCTGACTTTC.

This clonotype was picked up a small number of times. The CDR3 region is CASSWLAGGQGQETQYF. CDR3 in DNA: TGTGCCAGCAGCTGGCTAGCGGGGGGGCAGGGCCAAGAGACCCAGTACTTC. The chain carries TRBV7-2 and TRBJ2-5; TRBD2 matches 12 bases. CDR3 length: 17 amino acids. CDR1 is SGHTA and CDR2 is FQGNSA in the germline V gene. V dropped 4 bases and J dropped 1; count of bases not matched to a gene: 7.

The chain joins TRBV5-1 to TRBJ1-2; D is undetermined. Germline assignment: CDR1 SGHRS and CDR2 YFSETQ. CDR3 length equals 14 residues. Deletions cut 1 base from V and 4 bases from J, with 11 bases between. The CDR3 nucleotides are TGCGCCAGCAGCTTGTCTAGGGAAAGCTATGGCTACACCTTC. Translated: CASSLSRESYGYTF.